This T cell receptor (beta chain) was captured in a study of preoperative IRX-2 immunotherapy in early breast cancer. This clone appeared a few times. Trimming stripped 8 bases from V and 8 bases from J, with 13 bases between. Per germline, CDR1 KGHSH and CDR2 LQKENI. This CDR3 has 12 amino acids. Repertoires were generated with immunoSEQ multiplex PCR, while TCRdb's copy carries only in-frame clones and drops some. There are 35,000 to 45,000 clones in the sample; roughly 82% occur only once, and about 1.5% lies in the top ten. Noted treatment: preoperative locoregional IRX-2 cytokine immunotherapy. Samples came from a phase Ib trial of preoperative locoregional IRX-2 cytokine immunotherapy.

V gene TRBV18 combines with J gene TRBJ2-1; a weak D match, TRBD2 (7 bases). The sequencing used lymph node tissue, collected after IRX-2 immunotherapy. This clonotype originated in a human donor with breast cancer. The CDR3 DNA reads TGTGCCAGCGCCCCGGGGGGCGATGAGCAGTTCTTC. This gives the protein CASAPGGDEQFF.